A single sample is the source of the 10 T cell receptor beta chains below, sequenced in a study of blood T cell repertoires in COVID-19. Libraries were prepared by immunoSEQ multiplex PCR; TCRdb keeps only in-frame clonotypes and omits some of them. The data hold more than 110,000 clones, with about four fifths observed a single time. The sample comprised peripheral blood. These receptors were collected from an elderly man with acute or convalescent COVID-19.

The rearrangement links TRBV19 to TRBJ2-1; D might be TRBD1 (6 bases). Germline values: CDR1 LNHDA, CDR2 SQIVND (reference sequence). The CDR3 is 15 residues long. Trimming removed 5 bases at V and 8 bases at J, with 19 bases between. The CDR3 DNA follows: TGTGCCAGTAGTTACACAGGGAGAGCTTTCGATGAGCAGTTCTTC. Protein product: CASSYTGRAFDEQFF.

The V gene is TRBV2, the J gene TRBJ2-3; D gene uncertain. CDR3 length: 11 amino acids. The germline V gene has CDR1 SNHLY and CDR2 FYNNEI. V was trimmed by 4 bases and J by 7 bases, leaving 6 bases between them. This chain's CDR3 is CASSGTHTQYF. The CDR3 DNA sequence: TGTGCCAGCAGTGGAACTCATACGCAGTATTTT.

The chain couples TRBV3-1 (or the pseudogene TRBV3-2) to TRBJ1-4; maybe TRBD1 (5 bases). This CDR3 contains 14 residues. V was clipped by 2 bases and J by 4 bases, with 8 bases between them. From germline, CDR1 is LGHDT and CDR2 YNNKEL (reference sequence). CDR3 nucleotides: TGTGCCAGCAGCCAAAAAGGGGATAATGAAAAACTGTTTTTT. The encoded protein is CASSQKGDNEKLFF.

A single count supports this clone. The chain combines TRBV7-2 with TRBJ2-7, with 12 bases fitting TRBD1. The CDR3 has 15 amino acids. The germline CDR1 and CDR2 sequences are SGHTA and FQGNSA. V trimming: 1 base; J trimming: 6 bases; junction bases outside the gene matches: 4. CDR3 coding DNA: TGTGCCAGCAGCTTAGTAGGGACAGGGGGCACCGAGCAGTACTTC. Translated: CASSLVGTGGTEQYF.

The J gene is TRBJ2-2, the V gene TRBV14; D is uncertain. In germline, CDR1 is SGHDN, CDR2 FVKESK. V was shortened by 3 bases and J by 6 bases, with 14 bases between the two germline ends. CDR3 length: 15 amino acids. The CDR3 region is CASSQTSPRSGELFF. CDR3 bases: TGTGCCAGCAGCCAGACCTCTCCCAGGTCCGGGGAGCTGTTTTTT.

V is TRBV10-3 and J is TRBJ2-7; 7 nucleotides match TRBD1. Per the germline V gene, CDR1 is ENHRY and CDR2 is SYGVKD. The length of the CDR3 is 12 residues. V lost 6 bases, J lost 6 bases, and 5 bases stayed unmatched. In nucleotides, the CDR3 is TGTGCCATCAGGGGGACAGAAGGCGAGCAGTACTTC. Residues: CAIRGTEGEQYF.

The genes are TRBV4-3 and TRBJ1-1; 10 bases match TRBD1. This CDR3 comprises 15 residues. Germline loops: CDR1 LGHNA, CDR2 YSLEER. V trimming: 4 bases; J trimming: 1 base; junction bases outside the gene matches: 3. CDR3: CASSPGTGANTEAFF. The CDR3 region has the DNA TGCGCCAGCAGCCCCGGGACAGGGGCGAACACTGAAGCTTTCTTT.

The chain is built from TRBV2 and TRBJ1-1; D perhaps matches TRBD1 (5 bases). The CDR3 has 13 residues. Germline V gene lookup returns CDR1 SNHLY and CDR2 FYNNEI. V lost 7 bases and J 1 base, leaving 10 bases between the germline ends. CDR3 sequence: CASIGAENTEAFF. The CDR3 DNA is TGTGCCAGCATAGGGGCCGAGAACACTGAAGCTTTCTTT. The full variable domain, its missing parts supplied by reference TRBV2 and TRBJ1-1, is EPEVTQTPSHQVTQMGQEVILRCVPISNHLYFYWYRQILGQKVEFLVSFYNNEISEKSEIFDDQFSVERPDGSNFTLKIRSTKLEDSAMYFCASIGAENTEAFFGQGTRLTVV.

The gene calls are TRBV19 and TRBJ2-1; TRBD1 agrees at 7 bases. Unmatched junction bases numbered 11, after V lost 8 bases and J lost 4 bases. The CDR3 loop spans 15 amino acids. Germline V gene data show CDR1 as LNHDA and CDR2 as SQIVND (reference sequence). CDR3 in DNA: TGTGCCAGTTTTCAGAGGACAGGTCCTTACAATGAGCAGTTCTTC. It encodes CASFQRTGPYNEQFF.

The chain carries TRBV9 and TRBJ1-2; 8 bases agree with TRBD1. The V gene's germline CDR1 is SGDLS and CDR2 YYNGEE. The CDR3 length is 16 residues. The V gene end was trimmed by 1 base and the J gene end by 1 base; junction bases not matched to a gene: 6. The CDR3 here is CASSVTGGYDNYGYTF. For the CDR3, the DNA is TGTGCCAGCAGCGTAACAGGGGGGTATGATAACTATGGCTACACCTTC. Based on the CDR3 plus reference TRBV9 and TRBJ1-2, the full variable domain is DSGVTQTPKHLITATGQRVTLRCSPRSGDLSVYWYQQSLDQGLQFLIQYYNGEERAKGNILERFSAQQFPDLHSELNLSSLELGDSALYFCASSVTGGYDNYGYTFGSGTRLTVV.